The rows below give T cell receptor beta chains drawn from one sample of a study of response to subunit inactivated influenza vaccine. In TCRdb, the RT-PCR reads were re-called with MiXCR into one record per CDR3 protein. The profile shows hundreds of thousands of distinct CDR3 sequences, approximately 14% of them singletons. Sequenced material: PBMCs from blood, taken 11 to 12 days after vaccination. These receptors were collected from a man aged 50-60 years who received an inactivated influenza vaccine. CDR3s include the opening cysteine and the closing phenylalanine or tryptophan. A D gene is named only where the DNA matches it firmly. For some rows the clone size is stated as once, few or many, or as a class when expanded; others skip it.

CDR3 protein: CASMPGQLPGELFF; CDR3 DNA: TGTGCCAGCATGCCGGGACAACTCCCCGGGGAGCTGTTTTTT; V gene: TRBV2; J gene: TRBJ2-2; clone size: -; D gene: -
CDR3 protein: CASSLGPRGGETQYF; CDR3 DNA: TGTGCCAGCAGCTTAGGTCCCAGGGGTGGCGAGACCCAGTACTTC; V gene: TRBV7-2; J gene: TRBJ2-5; clone size: few; D gene: -
CDR3 protein: CASSPQGAGGGNTIYF; CDR3 DNA: TGCGCCAGCAGCCCGCAGGGGGCCGGGGGTGGAAACACCATATATTTT; V gene: TRBV5-1; J gene: TRBJ1-3; clone size: -; D gene: TRBD1
CDR3 protein: CSARAPSAGQSSYEQYF; CDR3 DNA: TGCAGTGCTAGAGCCCCGTCGGCGGGGCAGTCCTCCTACGAGCAGTACTTC; V gene: TRBV20-1; J gene: TRBJ2-7; clone size: few; D gene: -
CDR3 protein: CASSPTSGGTGELFF; CDR3 DNA: TGTGCCAGCAGTCCGACTAGCGGGGGGACCGGGGAGCTGTTTTTT; V gene: TRBV6-1; J gene: TRBJ2-2; clone size: many; D gene: TRBD2
CDR3 protein: CASSPGGRGPYEQYF; CDR3 DNA: TGTGCCAGCAGCCCAGGGGGGAGAGGTCCCTACGAGCAGTACTTC; V gene: TRBV9; J gene: TRBJ2-7; clone size: few; D gene: -
CDR3 protein: CASSLGYDEQYF; CDR3 DNA: TGCGCCAGCAGCTTAGGATACGACGAGCAGTACTTC; V gene: TRBV5-1; J gene: TRBJ2-7; clone size: many; D gene: -
CDR3 protein: CSAPLLSSSGNTIYF; CDR3 DNA: TGCAGTGCCCCCCTGCTGTCGAGCTCTGGAAACACCATATATTTT; V gene: TRBV20-1; J gene: TRBJ1-3; clone size: -; D gene: -
CDR3 protein: CSVQRPGGYEQYF; CDR3 DNA: TGCAGCGTCCAGCGGCCAGGGGGGTACGAGCAGTACTTC; V gene: TRBV29-1; J gene: TRBJ2-7; clone size: -; D gene: -
CDR3 protein: CASSLGTSTNTGELFF; CDR3 DNA: TGCGCCAGCAGCCTAGGGACTAGCACTAACACCGGGGAGCTGTTTTTT; V gene: TRBV4-3; J gene: TRBJ2-2; clone size: -; D gene: TRBD2
CDR3 protein: CASSLRALSTSTDTQYF; CDR3 DNA: TGTGCCAGCAGTCTCCGGGCCTTAAGTACTAGCACAGATACGCAGTATTTT; V gene: TRBV6-5; J gene: TRBJ2-3; clone size: -; D gene: -
CDR3 protein: CATSRGVAFHEQFF; CDR3 DNA: TGTGCCACCAGCAGAGGCGTAGCTTTCCATGAGCAGTTCTTC; V gene: TRBV15; J gene: TRBJ2-1; clone size: many; D gene: -
CDR3 protein: CSVESGSKDEQYF; CDR3 DNA: TGCAGCGTTGAGTCGGGGAGTAAGGACGAGCAGTACTTC; V gene: TRBV29-1; J gene: TRBJ2-7; clone size: -; D gene: -